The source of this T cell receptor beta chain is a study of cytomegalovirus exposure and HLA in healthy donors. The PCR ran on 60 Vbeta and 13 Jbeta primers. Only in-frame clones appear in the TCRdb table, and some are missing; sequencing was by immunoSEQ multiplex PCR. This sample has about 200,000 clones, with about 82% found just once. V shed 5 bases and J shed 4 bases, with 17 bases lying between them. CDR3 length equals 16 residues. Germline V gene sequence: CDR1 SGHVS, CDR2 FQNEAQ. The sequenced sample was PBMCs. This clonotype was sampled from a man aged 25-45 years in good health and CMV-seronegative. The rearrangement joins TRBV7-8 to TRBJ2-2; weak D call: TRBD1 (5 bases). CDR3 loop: CASSPAALRVTGELFF. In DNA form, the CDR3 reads TGTGCCAGCAGCCCTGCAGCCCTCAGGGTCACCGGGGAGCTGTTTTTT.